This TCR beta chain was sequenced for a study of human T cells and chemical hapten exposure. Time point in this sample: patch test 1, 2 weeks after DPC sensitization. Treatment given: therapeutic diphenylcyclopropenone sensitization with weekly scalp DPC. Only after blood had been drawn was each patch test applied. Alopecia patients deemed DPC-suitable, aged 18 to 70, excluding pregnancy. The germline V gene encodes CDR1 MNHEY and CDR2 SVGAGI. Trimming took off 6 bases at V and 4 bases at J, with 18 bases between the two ends. The CDR3 contains 15 residues. The library attached unique molecular identifiers to individual cDNA molecules. TCRdb re-called the RACE reads with MiXCR, one entry per CDR3 protein. The data hold about 380,000 distinct CDR3 sequences, with roughly 4.8% observed a single time.

This chain links TRBV6-5 with TRBJ1-2, with a tentative D call TRBD1 (6 bases). The specimen was whole blood, collected in connection with sensitization to the hapten diphenylcyclopropenone (DPC). The clonotype comes from a woman in her 50s with alopecia areata. Some clones in this sample may be carry-over from other donors' samples. CDR3 in DNA: TGTGCCAGCAGCCCAGTGGCGGGGGGGGCCTATGGCTACACCTTC. Translated, it gives CASSPVAGGAYGYTF.